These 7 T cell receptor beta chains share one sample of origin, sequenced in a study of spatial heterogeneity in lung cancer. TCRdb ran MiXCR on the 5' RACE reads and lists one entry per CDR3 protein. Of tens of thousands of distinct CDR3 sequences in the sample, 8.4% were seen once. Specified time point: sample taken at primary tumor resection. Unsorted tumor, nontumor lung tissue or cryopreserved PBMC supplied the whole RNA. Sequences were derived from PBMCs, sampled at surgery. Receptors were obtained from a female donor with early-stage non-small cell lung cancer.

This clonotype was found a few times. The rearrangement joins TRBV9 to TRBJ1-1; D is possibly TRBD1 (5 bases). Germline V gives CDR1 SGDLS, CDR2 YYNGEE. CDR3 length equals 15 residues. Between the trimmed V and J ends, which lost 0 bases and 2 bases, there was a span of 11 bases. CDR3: CASSVVAGYNTEAFF. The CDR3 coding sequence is TGTGCCAGCAGCGTAGTGGCAGGGTACAACACTGAAGCTTTCTTT.

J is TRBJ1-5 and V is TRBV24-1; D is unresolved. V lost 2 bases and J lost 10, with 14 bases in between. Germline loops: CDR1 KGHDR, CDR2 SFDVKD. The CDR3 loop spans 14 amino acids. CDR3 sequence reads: CATSDSTVQRPQHF. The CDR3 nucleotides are TGTGCCACCAGTGATTCAACAGTGCAGAGACCCCAGCATTTT.

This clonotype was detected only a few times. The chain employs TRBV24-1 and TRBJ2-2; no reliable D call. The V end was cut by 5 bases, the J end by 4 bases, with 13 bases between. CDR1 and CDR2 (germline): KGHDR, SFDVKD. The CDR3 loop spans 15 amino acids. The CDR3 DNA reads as TGTGCCACCAGTGGAGCCCAGACCTTCACCGGGGAGCTGTTTTTT. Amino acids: CATSGAQTFTGELFF.

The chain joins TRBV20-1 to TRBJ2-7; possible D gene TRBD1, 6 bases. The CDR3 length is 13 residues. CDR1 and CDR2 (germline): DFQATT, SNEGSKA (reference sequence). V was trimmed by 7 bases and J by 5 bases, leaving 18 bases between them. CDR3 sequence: CSVTGYRSHEQYV. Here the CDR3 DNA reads TGCAGTGTTACAGGGTACCGAAGCCACGAGCAGTACGTC.

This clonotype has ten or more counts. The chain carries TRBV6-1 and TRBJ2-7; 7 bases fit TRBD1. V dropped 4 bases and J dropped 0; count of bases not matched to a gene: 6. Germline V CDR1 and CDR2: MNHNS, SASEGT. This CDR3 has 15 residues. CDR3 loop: CASSVRYRGSYEQYV. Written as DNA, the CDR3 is TGTGCCAGCAGTGTGAGGTACAGGGGCTCCTACGAGCAGTACGTC.

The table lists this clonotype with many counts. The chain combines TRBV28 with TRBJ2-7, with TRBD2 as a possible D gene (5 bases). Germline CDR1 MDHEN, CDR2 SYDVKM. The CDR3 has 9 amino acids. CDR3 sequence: CGREYEQYF. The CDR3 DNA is TGTGGTAGGGAGTACGAGCAGTACTTC. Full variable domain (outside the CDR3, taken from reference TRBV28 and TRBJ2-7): DVKVTQSSRYLVKRTGEKVFLECVQDMDHENMFWYRQDPGLGLRLIYFSYDVKMKEKGDIPEGYSVSREKKERFSLILESASTNQTSMYLCGREYEQYFGPGTRLTVT.

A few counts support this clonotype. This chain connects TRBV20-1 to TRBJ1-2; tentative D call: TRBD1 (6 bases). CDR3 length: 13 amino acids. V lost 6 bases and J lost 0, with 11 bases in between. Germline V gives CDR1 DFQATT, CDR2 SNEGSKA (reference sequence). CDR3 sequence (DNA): TGCAGTGCCCGACAGGAAGCTAACTATGGCTACACCTTC. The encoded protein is CSARQEANYGYTF.